This T cell receptor (beta chain) stems from a study of blood T cell repertoires in COVID-19. Per the germline V gene, CDR1 is MDHEN and CDR2 is SYDVKM. CDR3 length equals 15 residues. V trimming: 8 bases; J trimming: 3 bases; junction bases outside the gene matches: 11. The table came from immunoSEQ multiplex PCR; TCRdb's copy has only in-frame clones and leaves some out. The sample yields some 340,000 clones, 85% seen once. This sequence originates from a woman aged 18 to 35 with acute or convalescent COVID-19. Sequencing was performed on peripheral blood. The chain combines TRBV28 with TRBJ1-1, with 8 bases that match TRBD1. Written as DNA, the CDR3 is TGTGCCAGCCTAAACTTGGGACAGGTATACACTGAAGCTTTCTTT. Protein product: CASLNLGQVYTEAFF. Full variable domain (missing parts from reference TRBV28 and TRBJ1-1): DVKVTQSSRYLVKRTGEKVFLECVQDMDHENMFWYRQDPGLGLRLIYFSYDVKMKEKGDIPEGYSVSREKKERFSLILESASTNQTSMYLCASLNLGQVYTEAFFGQGTRLTVV.